The next 5 T cell receptor beta chains were all read from a single sample in a study of technical replicates of blood from several donors. Libraries were prepared by immunoSEQ multiplex PCR; TCRdb keeps only in-frame clonotypes and omits some of them. The profile covers 45,000 to 60,000 clones, with around 84% appearing a single time and over 5% taken by the ten largest. Specimen: PBMCs. The receptors come from a human donor in good health. Some clones in this sample may be carry-over from other donors' samples.

The chain couples TRBV5-4 to TRBJ2-7; D might be TRBD1 (6 bases). There are 14 residues in the CDR3. The germline V and J ends were trimmed by 4 bases and 2 bases, with 13 bases remaining between them. Germline V lookup: CDR1 SGHNT, CDR2 YYREEE (reference sequence). The CDR3 nucleotides read TGTGCCAGCAGCGATACAGGGTTTACCTACGAGCAGTACTTC. Translation gives CASSDTGFTYEQYF.

The rearrangement links TRBV28 to TRBJ2-5; unclear D gene. CDR3 length: 11 residues. V dropped 6 bases and J dropped 2 bases, with 4 bases sitting between them. The V gene's germline CDR1 is MDHEN and CDR2 SYDVKM. The CDR3 region has the DNA TGTGCCAGCAGAACACAAGAGACCCAGTACTTC. It is translated as CASRTQETQYF.

The chain carries TRBV2 and TRBJ2-2; TRBD1 agrees at 10 bases. J gave up 7 bases and V 2 bases, and 4 bases lay outside the gene matches. This CDR3 region has 15 residues. CDR1 and CDR2 from the germline V gene are SNHLY and FYNNEI. Here the CDR3 DNA reads TGTGCCAGCAGTGAACAGACAGGGGGCGGCGGGGAGCTGTTTTTT. This codes for CASSEQTGGGGELFF.

This rearrangement joins TRBV5-1 to TRBJ2-7; tentatively, D is TRBD1 (6 bases). V was clipped by 3 bases and J by 1 base, with 14 bases between them. This CDR3 has 15 residues. Germline V gene data show CDR1 as SGHRS and CDR2 as YFSETQ. The DNA for the CDR3 is TGCGCCAGCAGCTCTGACGGGACAAGTTCCTACGAGCAGTACTTC. Protein sequence: CASSSDGTSSYEQYF.

The chain couples TRBV29-1 to TRBJ2-1; D unclear. This CDR3 comprises 15 residues. Trimming took off 0 bases at V and 0 bases at J, with 9 bases between the two ends. Germline loops: CDR1 SQVTM, CDR2 ANQGSEA. The CDR3 here is CSVEDRHSSYNEQFF. The DNA of the CDR3 is TGCAGCGTTGAAGATAGACACAGCTCCTACAATGAGCAGTTCTTC.